This T cell receptor beta chain stems from a study of cytomegalovirus exposure and HLA in healthy donors. In the PCR, 60 Vbeta and 13 Jbeta primers were used. Libraries were prepared by immunoSEQ multiplex PCR; TCRdb keeps only in-frame clonotypes and omits some of them. This sample has about 57,000 clones, with over 60% found just once. By sample share, this clone is medium-sized (0.01 to 0.1%). Its specificity is unknown. The CDR3 is 15 residues long. CDR1 is MNHEY and CDR2 is SMNVEV in the germline V gene (reference sequence). Trimming cost V 6 bases and J 8 bases, with 17 bases left between them. Study results and caveats: Researchers counted 164 TCR beta chains as cytomegalovirus-associated.

The sequenced sample consisted of PBMCs. The chain employs TRBV27 and TRBJ1-6; perhaps TRBD1 as D (6 bases). The clonotype comes from a man between 25 and 39 years old in good health and CMV-seropositive. DNA for the CDR3: TGTGCCAGCAGCAAGGTTGACAGGACTGATTCACCCCTCCACTTT. Amino acid sequence: CASSKVDRTDSPLHF.